The 22 T cell receptor beta chains below all came from one sample that was sequenced in a study of blood T cell repertoires in COVID-19. TCRdb keeps only in-frame clones here, not all; method: immunoSEQ multiplex PCR. The table lists about 160,000 clones, 81% of them singletons. Material for sequencing was peripheral blood. The source is a human donor in a cohort sampled during active COVID-19.

The chain uses TRBV7-9 and TRBJ1-2, with D perhaps matching TRBD1 (5 bases). Trimming shortened V by 2 bases and J by 5 bases, and 12 bases separated the two germline ends. This CDR3 is 14 amino acids long. Germline CDR1 SEHNR, CDR2 FQNEAQ (reference sequence). CDR3 region: CASSLRQGIYGYTF. CDR3 sequence (DNA): TGTGCCAGCAGCTTACGGCAGGGCATTTATGGCTACACCTTC.

The chain links TRBV5-1 to TRBJ2-7; 9 nucleotides agree with TRBD1. From germline, CDR1 is SGHRS and CDR2 YFSETQ. The junction had 4 bases not matched to a gene; V was cut back by 0 bases and J by 3 bases. This CDR3 spans 15 amino acids. In nucleotides, the CDR3 is TGCGCCAGCAGCTTGGTTACAGGGGGCATCTACGAGCAGTACTTC. It is translated as CASSLVTGGIYEQYF.

V is TRBV6-5 and J is TRBJ2-5; 9 bases agree with TRBD2. Trimming cost V 2 bases and J 1 base; bases outside gene matches: 5. CDR3 length: 16 residues. CDR1 is MNHEY and CDR2 is SVGAGI in the germline V gene. The CDR3 nucleotides read TGTGCCAGCAGTTACACGGCGGGAGGGGGCCAAGAGACCCAGTACTTC. Amino acid sequence: CASSYTAGGGQETQYF.

The CDR3 here is CASSQDRVETQYF. Written as DNA, the CDR3 is TGTGCCAGCAGCCAGGACAGGGTAGAGACCCAGTACTTC. The rearrangement joins TRBV5-6 to TRBJ2-5; the match to TRBD1 covers 8 bases. Germline V CDR1 and CDR2: SGHDT, YYEEEE. With 4 bases clipped from V and 4 bases from J, the junction kept 3 bases outside the gene matches. The CDR3 sequence is 13 residues long.

This chain connects TRBV7-6 to TRBJ1-2; 7 bases fit TRBD1. Looked up from germline, CDR1 is SGHVS and CDR2 is FNYEAQ. Trimming removed 4 bases from V and 3 bases from J; junction bases left unmatched: 11. The CDR3 runs 16 residues. This CDR3 is CASSSRQGPTDYGYTF. The CDR3 bases are TGTGCCAGCAGCTCCAGACAGGGACCGACGGACTATGGCTACACCTTC.

The chain employs TRBV5-8 and TRBJ1-5; 10 bases agree with TRBD1. With 3 bases clipped from V and 0 bases from J, the junction kept 3 bases outside the gene matches. Germline V CDR1 and CDR2: SGHTS, YDEGEE. The CDR3 sequence is 16 residues long. The CDR3 bases are TGTGCCAGCAGCTGGACAGGGGGAAATAGCAATCAGCCCCAGCATTTT. Its translation is CASSWTGGNSNQPQHF.

The chain couples TRBV21-1 to TRBJ1-2; TRBD1 reflects the table's D call only, with no check against the DNA. TRBV21-1 has pseudogene status. This CDR3 is 18 amino acids long. The CDR3 DNA reads as TGTGCCAGCCCCACTTGGGGTGGGGCAATGATGGTGGGCTATGGCTACACCTTC. Translation: CASPTWGGAMMVGYGYTF.

The chain has TRBV2 and TRBJ2-2, with TRBD1 matching 7 bases. J lost 6 bases, V lost 7 bases, and 8 bases had no gene match. This CDR3 contains 14 residues. CDR1 is SNHLY, CDR2 FYNNEI, per germline. The CDR3 bases are TGTGCCAGCATTAGGGGGCCAAGGGCCGGGGAGCTGTTTTTT. This sequence encodes CASIRGPRAGELFF.

As regards this clone: With a much larger clone just one base away, this may be a read error. The chain uses TRBV7-2 and TRBJ2-7; 11 nucleotides line up with TRBD1. The CDR3 is 14 residues long. V was clipped by 4 bases and J by 3 bases; unmatched bases: 2. Per germline, CDR1 SGHTA and CDR2 FQGNSA. The CDR3 spells CASSWTGGHYEQYF. DNA for the CDR3: TGTGCCAGCAGCTGGACAGGGGGCCACTACGAGCAGTACTTC.

This clone was counted a few times. The chain links TRBV5-6 to TRBJ1-5, with TRBD1 identical over 9 bases. The V gene end was trimmed by 4 bases and the J gene end by 1 base; junction bases not matched to a gene: 0. The CDR3 contains 14 residues. CDR1 is SGHDT and CDR2 is YYEEEE in the germline V gene. CDR3 DNA sequence: TGTGCCAGCAGCGGGACAGGGAGCAATCAGCCCCAGCATTTT. It encodes CASSGTGSNQPQHF.

The CDR3, as DNA: TGTGTCCGGGGGGTTACAGATACGCAGTATTTT. This translates into CVRGVTDTQYF. The gene calls are TRBV15 and TRBJ2-3, with 7 bases matching TRBD2. CDR3 length: 11 residues. Germline V gene lookup returns CDR1 LNHNV and CDR2 YYDKDF (reference sequence).

The chain combines TRBV7-3 with TRBJ2-1; no clear D gene. V shed 3 bases and J shed 10 bases, with 7 bases lying between them. The CDR3 loop spans 11 amino acids. Germline values: CDR1 SGHTA, CDR2 FQGTGA. CDR3 sequence (DNA): TGTGCCAGCAGCTTGGGCCAGGAGCAGTTCTTC. Residues: CASSLGQEQFF.

V gene TRBV19 combines with J gene TRBJ1-5; 8 bases line up with TRBD1. Germline assignment: CDR1 LNHDA and CDR2 SQIVND (reference sequence). V trimming: 5 bases; J trimming: 6 bases; junction bases outside the gene matches: 9. The CDR3 has 15 residues. The CDR3 reads CASSPPRGRVQPQHF. CDR3 nucleotide sequence: TGTGCCAGTAGTCCCCCCAGGGGGCGCGTTCAGCCCCAGCATTTT.

V gene TRBV5-1 combines with J gene TRBJ1-1; TRBD1 aligns across 8 bases. Germline assignment: CDR1 SGHRS and CDR2 YFSETQ. The CDR3 is 15 amino acids. V dropped 4 bases and J dropped 5; count of bases not matched to a gene: 10. CDR3 loop: CASSLSGGSGTEAFF. The DNA for the CDR3 is TGCGCCAGCAGCCTATCAGGGGGCTCTGGTACTGAAGCTTTCTTT.

This clone appeared once. The rearrangement uses TRBV2 and TRBJ1-3; possible D gene TRBD1, 6 bases. Trimming pared 7 bases from V and 2 bases from J, leaving 6 bases between. This CDR3 has 12 amino acids. Germline V gene sequence: CDR1 SNHLY, CDR2 FYNNEI. CDR3 residues: CASTGAGNTIYF. The CDR3, as DNA: TGTGCCAGCACAGGGGCTGGAAACACCATATATTTT.

This chain connects TRBV27 to TRBJ1-3, with D maybe TRBD1 (5 bases). CDR3 size: 14 residues. Trimming shortened V by 8 bases and J by 0 bases, and 11 bases separated the two germline ends. Germline V gene lookup returns CDR1 MNHEY and CDR2 SMNVEV (reference sequence). The CDR3 sequence: CASRGTVSGNTIYF. In DNA, the CDR3 is TGTGCCAGCCGAGGGACTGTCTCTGGAAACACCATATATTTT.

V is TRBV19 and J is TRBJ2-5; D is unresolved. Trimming left V 2 bases short and J 5 bases short, with 9 bases between. This CDR3 has 13 amino acids. Germline V CDR1 and CDR2: LNHDA, SQIVND (reference sequence). The CDR3 bases are TGTGCCAGTAGTATATTTAGTACGGAGACCCAGTACTTC. It encodes CASSIFSTETQYF.

The J gene is TRBJ2-3, the V gene TRBV3-1 (or the pseudogene TRBV3-2); 7 nucleotides align to TRBD1. V lost 4 bases to trimming and J lost 0 bases; unmatched junction nucleotides: 19. There are 20 residues in the CDR3. CDR1 is LGHDT and CDR2 is YNNKEL in the germline V gene (reference sequence). Here the CDR3 DNA reads TGTGCCAGCAGCCCCAAGTGCCTCCACCCCCGGGACAGAAGCACAGATACGCAGTATTTT. Its translation: CASSPKCLHPRDRSTDTQYF.

This clone has a single count. V usage is TRBV27 and J usage is TRBJ2-7; 8 bases are shared with TRBD1. This CDR3 contains 15 residues. Germline V gene lookup returns CDR1 MNHEY and CDR2 SMNVEV (reference sequence). The V gene end was trimmed by 5 bases and the J gene end by 0 bases; junction bases not matched to a gene: 6. The CDR3 coding sequence is TGTGCCAGCAGTCTAGGACAGGGTTACTCCTACGAGCAGTACTTC. Its protein product is CASSLGQGYSYEQYF.

The chain joins TRBV11-2 to TRBJ2-7, with 8 nucleotides matching TRBD1. Trimming at V came to 6 bases and at J to 4 bases, leaving 11 bases not matched to a gene. The CDR3 is 15 residues long. Germline CDR1 reads SGHAT; CDR2 reads FQNNGV. CDR3 amino acids: CASSPDRGALYEQYF. The CDR3 DNA follows: TGTGCCAGCAGTCCCGACAGGGGAGCATTATACGAGCAGTACTTC.

The rearrangement links TRBV18 to TRBJ1-6; 9 nucleotides match TRBD1. The CDR3 sequence is 16 residues long. J lost 8 bases, V lost 6 bases, and 11 bases had no gene match. Germline CDR1 is KGHSH and CDR2 is LQKENI. CDR3 amino acids: CASSPNMDRGDSPLHF. DNA of the CDR3: TGTGCCAGCTCCCCAAATATGGACAGGGGTGATTCACCCCTCCACTTT.

V and J are TRBV28 and TRBJ2-1; maybe TRBD2 (6 bases). This CDR3 has 13 residues. Trimming stripped 5 bases from V and 15 bases from J, with 20 bases between. Looked up from germline, CDR1 is MDHEN and CDR2 is SYDVKM. The CDR3 nucleotides are TGTGCCAGCAGTAATCCCCAGCCGGGACTGCCGTTCTTC. Protein product: CASSNPQPGLPFF.